This TCR beta chain comes out of a study of blood T cell repertoires in COVID-19. Libraries were prepared by immunoSEQ multiplex PCR; TCRdb keeps only in-frame clonotypes and omits some of them. There are 90,000 to 130,000 clones in the sample; nearly 90% occur only once, and roughly 5% lies in the top ten. Sequenced sample: peripheral blood. This TCR came from a human donor in a cohort sampled during active COVID-19.

In DNA form, the CDR3 reads TGCGCCAGCAGCCAAAGGCTAGCGGGAGGGGCGACCACCGGGGAGCTGTTTTTT. Translating it yields CASSQRLAGGATTGELFF. The chain employs TRBV4-3 and TRBJ2-2, with TRBD2 identical over 12 bases. Trimming cost V 2 bases and J 4 bases; bases outside gene matches: 8. Germline CDR1 is LGHNA and CDR2 is YSLEER. The CDR3 consists of 18 residues.